This record covers a single TCR beta chain. The sample contains more than one DNA sequence encoding this CDR3. Germline V gives CDR1 SGHRS, CDR2 YFSETQ. The CDR3 spans 16 residues. The J segment lost 4 bases and the V segment lost 5 bases, leaving 6 bases of the junction unmatched. The source of the sample is a study of shared clonotypes between healthy human individuals. Repertoires were generated with immunoSEQ multiplex PCR, while TCRdb's copy carries only in-frame clones and drops some. The sample lists a few million clones; over 85% were seen once. V is TRBV5-1 and J is TRBJ2-6; 10 bases line up with TRBD1. The TCR was taken from a young man in good health. The sample taken for sequencing was naive CD4+ T cells sorted from blood. Documented subset: CD45RA+ positively selected. The CDR3 protein is CASSGGQGSGANVLTF. The DNA for the CDR3 is TGCGCCAGCAGTGGGGGACAGGGGAGCGGGGCCAACGTCCTGACTTTC.